This T cell receptor (beta chain) was sequenced in a study of blood T cell repertoires in COVID-19 (dated by TCRdb to the early 2020s). Background on the whole study: The collaborator samples originated in the United States, Italy and Spain and spanned the acute and convalescent phases of COVID-19. The prospective study material was composed of cDNA or gDNA derived from T cells, B-cell-depleted T cells, or PBMCs. The dataset comprised deeply sampled blood TCRbeta repertoires from subjects exposed to, actively infected with, or recovered from COVID-19. A freely available public database, intended as a resource for researchers studying the immune response to SARS-CoV-2, is where the repertoires were released. Samples came from the ongoing ImmuneRACE study (first 160 participants) plus 1,254 subjects from 6 global collaborators. A de-identified subject ID, COVID-19 status, age in years and sex were almost always included in the sample metadata. Where HLA class I and class II types were available, the types were taken from metadata supplied by the sample provider, not from assay-based typing. Broader findings and caveats from the paper: How much clinical and demographic metadata was included differed by source and by participant, and the metadata was provided uncurated.

Concerning this clone: No cognate antigen has been identified for it. The input lacks base qualities; no much larger clone sits a single base away.

TCRbeta CDR3 regions were amplified from genomic DNA by means of the immunoSEQ Assay, a bias-controlled multiplex PCR. Turning to the authors' computational methods: Within the assay, amplification of reference gene primers was used to estimate how many nucleated cells each sample contained. To quantify the absolute abundance of each unique TCRbeta CDR3 rearrangement, sequence reads were collapsed and filtered. Productive Simpson clonality was computed per sample as the square root of Simpson's diversity index over productive rearrangements. TCRdb limited this immuneACCESS table to in-frame rearrangements with V and J called. A share of clones is missing; checked studies link under half to unresolved V genes, and the rest is unexplained. V and J calls and clone size are those listed in that table; D and trimming were worked out from the DNA. Here the sample has 140,000 to 150,000 clones; over 80% occur a single time. Of the sample, about 11% is held by the ten largest clones.

A distance of 5 bases separates the germline ends of V and J, which lose 7 bases and 2 bases respectively. The CDR1 and CDR2 encoded by the germline V gene are MDHEN and SYDVKM. The CDR3 runs 12 residues from the cysteine to the phenylalanine. Solely the CDR3 DNA is kept, with 36 bases framed from the first base. Participants in the prospective study were enrolled through a virtual design, were aged about 18 to 100 years, and lived in 24 United States geographic areas. Cohort assignment in the prospective study relied on participant-reported clinical history from a screening survey and a study questionnaire. Recovered participants in ImmuneRACE Cohort 3 were defined as having two consecutive negative NP/OP PCR tests, clearance from a healthcare professional, or resolution of symptoms. In the prospective study, whole blood, serum and a nasopharyngeal or oropharyngeal swab were collected from each participant by mobile phlebotomists. Prospective study participants could optionally give additional blood draws and questionnaires over an approximately two-month period. Before DNA extraction, prospective study blood samples were shipped either frozen or at room temperature.

This TCR came from a man in his 60s who had recovered from COVID-19. The sample consisted of PBMCs or T cells enriched from blood (not recorded which). Rearrangement joined TRBV28 to TRBJ1-4; the D gene lacks a confident call. The DNA sequence follows: TGTGCCAGCACACGGACTAATGAAAAACTGTTTTTT. It translates to CASTRTNEKLFF.